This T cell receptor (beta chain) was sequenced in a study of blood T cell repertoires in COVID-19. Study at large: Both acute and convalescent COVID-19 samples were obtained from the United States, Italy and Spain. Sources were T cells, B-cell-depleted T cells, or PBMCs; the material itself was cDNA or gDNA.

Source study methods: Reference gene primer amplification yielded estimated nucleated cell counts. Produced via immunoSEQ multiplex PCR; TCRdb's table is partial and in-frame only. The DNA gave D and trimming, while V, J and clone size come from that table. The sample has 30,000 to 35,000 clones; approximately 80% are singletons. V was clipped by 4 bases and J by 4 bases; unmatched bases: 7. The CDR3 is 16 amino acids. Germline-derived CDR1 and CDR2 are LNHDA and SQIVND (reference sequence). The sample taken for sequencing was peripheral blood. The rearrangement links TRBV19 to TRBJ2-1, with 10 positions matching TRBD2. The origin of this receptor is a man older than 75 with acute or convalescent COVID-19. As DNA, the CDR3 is TGTGCCAGTAGTACCAACAGCGGGGGGGGGTACAATGAGCAGTTCTTC. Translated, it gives CASSTNSGGGYNEQFF.